What follows are 8 T cell receptor beta chains derived from one specimen sequenced in a study of cytomegalovirus exposure and HLA in healthy donors (dated by TCRdb to 2016 to 2017). Library generation was performed with the immunoSEQ multiplex PCR assay. For the multiplex PCR, a mixture combining 60 forward primers for TCR Vbeta segments and 13 reverse primers for TCR Jbeta segments was used. The source is immuneACCESS, and TCRdb retained only in-frame sequences with V and J called. Part of the clones is not carried over; for the studies checked, unresolved V genes explain less than half of this, and the remainder is unexplained. The sample includes 160,000 or so clones, with under 85% observed a single time. The ten largest make up roughly 2.5% of the sample. Sample: PBMCs. The receptors were gathered from a human donor in good health.

This chain uses TRBV11-2 with TRBJ1-1; TRBD1 aligns across 8 bases. Germline V gene sequence: CDR1 SGHAT, CDR2 FQNNGV. Trimming took 10 bases from V and 2 from J; bases not matched to a gene: 9. The CDR3 consists of 14 residues. CDR3: CATRRTGYNTEAFF. In nucleotides, the CDR3 is TGTGCCACCCGGCGGACAGGGTATAACACTGAAGCTTTCTTT.

DNA of the CDR3: TGTGCCAGCAGCTTTCCCTCCGGCGGATGGGAGCAGTTCTTC. It translates to CASSFPSGGWEQFF. This chain joins TRBV5-6 and TRBJ2-1; no firm D call. Germline V lookup: CDR1 SGHDT, CDR2 YYEEEE. The CDR3 sequence is 14 residues long. The ends were cut back, 2 bases at V and 10 bases at J, with 16 bases in the middle.

The chain joins TRBV6-1 to TRBJ1-6, with TRBD1 as a possible D gene (5 bases). Trimming stripped 5 bases from V and 4 bases from J, with 9 bases between. The V gene's germline CDR1 is MNHNS and CDR2 SASEGT. The CDR3 spans 14 residues. The CDR3 nucleotides read TGTGCCAGCAGTCGACAGATTTATAATTCACCCCTCCACTTT. This gives the protein CASSRQIYNSPLHF.

The CDR3 protein is CATSKISPQAGGPYNEQFF. The DNA for the CDR3 is TGTGCCACCAGCAAGATTTCCCCACAGGCGGGGGGGCCCTACAATGAGCAGTTCTTC. This chain uses TRBV15 with TRBJ2-1; 9 bases are a match to TRBD2. The germline gives CDR1 LNHNV, CDR2 YYDKDF (reference sequence). CDR3 length equals 19 residues. The V gene end was trimmed by 4 bases and the J gene end by 2 bases; junction bases not matched to a gene: 15.

The chain joins TRBV19 to TRBJ1-3; D is undetermined. The ends were cut back, 5 bases at V and 7 bases at J, with 18 bases in the middle. CDR1 is LNHDA and CDR2 is SQIVND in the germline V gene (reference sequence). The CDR3 extends over 15 amino acids. CDR3 loop: CASSPRIIRGNTIYF. The CDR3 DNA reads TGTGCCAGTAGTCCCAGGATAATCCGCGGGAACACCATATATTTT.

This clone occurred a few times. The rearrangement links TRBV2 to TRBJ1-6; possibly TRBD1 for D (5 bases). Germline CDR1 reads SNHLY; CDR2 reads FYNNEI. V was cut by 6 bases and J by 8 bases, with 11 bases left in between. The CDR3 spans 13 residues. The CDR3 here is CASSGGLDSPLHF. The CDR3 nucleotides read TGTGCCAGCAGCGGGGGATTGGATTCACCCCTCCACTTT.

The rearrangement joins TRBV27 to TRBJ2-2; D gene unclear. Between the trimmed V and J ends, which lost 6 bases and 2 bases, there was a span of 4 bases. This CDR3 has 12 residues. Looked up from germline, CDR1 is MNHEY and CDR2 is SMNVEV (reference sequence). The CDR3 nucleotides are TGTGCCAGCAGCCTCAACACCGGGGAGCTGTTTTTT. Translating gives CASSLNTGELFF.

The genes are TRBV4-3 and TRBJ2-2, with 9 bases aligning to TRBD2. Germline V CDR1 and CDR2: LGHNA, YSLEER. This CDR3 is built from 18 residues. V dropped 0 bases and J dropped 6; count of bases not matched to a gene: 11. The CDR3 sequence: CASSQEPPLAGSSGELFF. The DNA of the CDR3 is TGCGCCAGCAGCCAAGAACCCCCCCTAGCGGGGTCCTCCGGGGAGCTGTTTTTT.